One and the same sample provided the 28 T cell receptor beta chains below, sequenced in a study of cytomegalovirus exposure and HLA in healthy donors. PCR used 60 Vbeta primers and 13 Jbeta primers. Sequenced by immunoSEQ multiplex PCR; TCRdb stores in-frame clones only, minus some. Listed are some 110,000 clones; more than 3% falls within the top ten. Specimen: PBMCs. Every receptor here comes from a young man in good health and CMV-seronegative.

The chain uses TRBV11-1 and TRBJ2-3; 9 bases agree with TRBD1. The CDR3 is 15 residues long. The ends lost 5 bases at V and 2 bases at J; junction bases unmatched: 5. The V gene's germline CDR1 is SGHAT and CDR2 FQDESV (reference sequence). The CDR3 here is CASSRGTGNTDTQYF. The CDR3 coding sequence is TGTGCCAGCAGCCGCGGGACAGGGAACACAGATACGCAGTATTTT.

Concerning this clone itself: Distinct nucleotide sequences in the sample also encode this CDR3. V is TRBV5-1 and J is TRBJ1-1, with TRBD1 matching over 7 bases. V lost 4 bases, J lost 4 bases, and 10 bases stayed unmatched. Per the germline V gene, CDR1 is SGHRS and CDR2 is YFSETQ. The CDR3 runs to 15 residues. The CDR3 protein is CASSPRQGVSTEAFF. In DNA, the CDR3 is TGCGCCAGCAGCCCCCGACAGGGAGTTAGCACTGAAGCTTTCTTT. Based on the CDR3 plus reference TRBV5-1 and TRBJ1-1, the full variable domain is KAGVTQTPRYLIKTRGQQVTLSCSPISGHRSVSWYQQTPGQGLQFLFEYFSETQRNKGNFPGRFSGRQFSNSRSEMNVSTLELGDSALYLCASSPRQGVSTEAFFGQGTRLTVV.

The V call is TRBV5-4, the J call TRBJ1-2; D call uncertain. The CDR3 is 15 residues long. Trimming cost V 4 bases and J 1 base, with 14 bases left between them. Germline V gene data show CDR1 as SGHNT and CDR2 as YYREEE (reference sequence). The CDR3 nucleotides read TGTGCCAGCAGCGCGAGGGTTGGGGATAACTATGGCTACACCTTC. Protein: CASSARVGDNYGYTF.

The chain joins TRBV6-5 to TRBJ2-4; TRBD1 matches 10 bases. CDR1 MNHEY and CDR2 SVGAGI come from the germline V gene. The CDR3 has 14 residues. V lost 6 bases and J lost 8; bases outside the gene matches: 7. The CDR3 region is CASRTRQGAYIQYF. For the CDR3, the DNA is TGTGCCAGCAGAACTAGACAGGGGGCGTACATTCAGTACTTC.

V usage is TRBV6-6 and J usage is TRBJ2-7; maybe TRBD1 (6 bases). V gave up 0 bases and J gave up 4 bases, with 7 bases separating them. Germline V gene lookup returns CDR1 MNHNY and CDR2 SVGAGI (reference sequence). The CDR3 runs 13 residues. CDR3 nucleotide sequence: TGTGCCAGCAGTTACTCACAGGGATACGAGCAGTACTTC. Amino acid sequence: CASSYSQGYEQYF.

The V and J genes are TRBV10-3 and TRBJ2-3, with 13 bases fitting TRBD2. Looked up from germline, CDR1 is ENHRY and CDR2 is SYGVKD. V dropped 2 bases and J dropped 5; count of bases not matched to a gene: 7. The CDR3 is 17 amino acids. The CDR3 protein is CAISEGTSGGARDTQYF. DNA of the CDR3: TGTGCCATCAGTGAGGGAACTAGCGGGGGGGCCCGAGATACGCAGTATTTT.

The chain links TRBV19 to TRBJ1-1; perhaps TRBD1 as D (5 bases). V dropped 3 bases and J dropped 3 bases, with 8 bases sitting between them. CDR3 length: 13 amino acids. CDR1 and CDR2 (germline): LNHDA, SQIVND (reference sequence). The CDR3 protein is CASSIVRDTEAFF. The CDR3 DNA reads as TGTGCCAGTAGTATTGTCAGGGACACTGAAGCTTTCTTT.

CDR3 coding DNA: TGTGCCAGCAGTGACCCACTCAGGTTTTCCTACAATGAGCAGTTCTTC. Translation: CASSDPLRFSYNEQFF. J is TRBJ2-1 and V is TRBV6-4; the D is unclear. CDR3 length: 16 residues. Germline V gene sequence: CDR1 MRHNA, CDR2 SNTAGT. Trimming left V 2 bases short and J 1 base short, with 12 bases between.

The chain links TRBV5-6 to TRBJ2-3, with TRBD2 matching 7 bases. The CDR3 is 17 amino acids. J gave up 0 bases and V 0 bases, and 7 bases lay outside the gene matches. Per the germline V gene, CDR1 is SGHDT and CDR2 is YYEEEE. The CDR3: CASSLALGGGSTDTQYF. The CDR3 DNA is TGTGCCAGCAGCTTGGCTCTGGGCGGGGGTAGCACAGATACGCAGTATTTT. The full variable domain, its missing parts supplied by reference TRBV5-6 and TRBJ2-3, is DAGVTQSPTHLIKTRGQQVTLRCSPKSGHDTVSWYQQALGQGPQFIFQYYEEEERQRGNFPDRFSGHQFPNYSSELNVNALLLGDSALYLCASSLALGGGSTDTQYFGPGTRLTVL.

The V call is TRBV4-3, the J call TRBJ1-1, with a weak D call TRBD1 (6 bases). The CDR3 is 14 residues long. Germline CDR1 is LGHNA and CDR2 is YSLEER. The V gene lost 1 base and the J gene lost 5 bases, with 11 bases spanning the gap. The CDR3 protein is CASSQVGRGTEAFF. CDR3 DNA: TGCGCCAGCAGCCAAGTGGGCAGGGGAACTGAAGCTTTCTTT.

J is TRBJ2-1 and V is TRBV11-3; TRBD2 matches at 8 bases. CDR3 length: 18 residues. Germline loops: CDR1 SGHNT, CDR2 YENEEA. V trimming: 4 bases; J trimming: 9 bases; junction bases outside the gene matches: 20. The CDR3 region has the DNA TGTGCCAGCAGCTACGCCTCCCTTGGCCGGGGGGGTTTGATTGAGCAGTTCTTC. Translation: CASSYASLGRGGLIEQFF.

V gene TRBV5-1 combines with J gene TRBJ1-4; D ambiguous. V lost 4 bases to trimming and J lost 8 bases, with 15 bases between them. The CDR3 contains 14 residues. Germline loops: CDR1 SGHRS, CDR2 YFSETQ. The CDR3 DNA reads TGCGCCAGCAGCCTCGGGCCTAGGGAGGAAAAACTGTTTTTT. It is translated as CASSLGPREEKLFF. The full variable domain, rest sourced from reference TRBV5-1 and TRBJ1-4, is KAGVTQTPRYLIKTRGQQVTLSCSPISGHRSVSWYQQTPGQGLQFLFEYFSETQRNKGNFPGRFSGRQFSNSRSEMNVSTLELGDSALYLCASSLGPREEKLFFGSGTQLSVL.

The rearrangement joins TRBV19 to TRBJ1-5; tentative D call: TRBD1 (5 bases). The CDR3 has 19 amino acids. The germline V gene has CDR1 LNHDA and CDR2 SQIVND (reference sequence). V lost 3 bases and J 2 bases, leaving 23 bases between the germline ends. In DNA form, the CDR3 reads TGTGCCAGTAGTATGACGGAGTTCAGGGTTTCGGGGGGCAATCAGCCCCAGCATTTT. This encodes CASSMTEFRVSGGNQPQHF.

The chain has TRBV7-8 and TRBJ2-2, with TRBD1 matching 12 bases. Trimming cost V 3 bases and J 3 bases; bases outside gene matches: 11. CDR3 length: 19 residues. The V gene's germline CDR1 is SGHVS and CDR2 FQNEAQ. CDR3 sequence reads: CASSFPGQGAVEHTGELFF. The CDR3, as DNA: TGTGCCAGCAGCTTCCCGGGACAGGGGGCCGTTGAACACACCGGGGAGCTGTTTTTT.

The gene calls are TRBV5-1 and TRBJ2-7, with unresolved D. This CDR3 is 12 amino acids long. Germline V gene sequence: CDR1 SGHRS, CDR2 YFSETQ. Trimming cost V 1 base and J 4 bases, with 6 bases left between them. CDR3: CASSLIGYEQYF. The CDR3, as DNA: TGCGCCAGCAGCTTGATCGGTTACGAGCAGTACTTC.

This chain connects TRBV5-6 to TRBJ1-4, with D perhaps matching TRBD1 (5 bases). The CDR3 totals 16 residues. V was clipped by 0 bases and J by 5 bases, with 14 bases between them. The germline gives CDR1 SGHDT, CDR2 YYEEEE. DNA of the CDR3: TGTGCCAGCAGCTTGGAAGGGGACTCGCGAAATGAAAAACTGTTTTTT. Translation: CASSLEGDSRNEKLFF. Combining the CDR3 with reference TRBV5-6 and TRBJ1-4 gives the whole variable domain DAGVTQSPTHLIKTRGQQVTLRCSPKSGHDTVSWYQQALGQGPQFIFQYYEEEERQRGNFPDRFSGHQFPNYSSELNVNALLLGDSALYLCASSLEGDSRNEKLFFGSGTQLSVL.

The chain has TRBV5-3 and TRBJ2-5; TRBD2 aligns across 14 bases. TRBV5-3 is recorded as an ORF, its role being uncertain. Trimming took 0 bases from V and 1 from J; bases not matched to a gene: 8. The CDR3 is 19 residues long. CDR3 sequence (DNA): TGTGCCAGAAGCTTGGAGGGGACTAGCGGGGGTCGGTCCCAAGAGACCCAGTACTTC. It encodes CARSLEGTSGGRSQETQYF.

The chain joins TRBV5-6 to TRBJ1-6; D might be TRBD1 (5 bases). Germline V gene lookup returns CDR1 SGHDT and CDR2 YYEEEE. V gave up 1 base and J gave up 6 bases, with 11 bases separating them. CDR3 size: 15 residues. CDR3 protein: CASSLKVGGNSPLHF. The CDR3 DNA reads as TGTGCCAGCAGCTTGAAGGTCGGGGGTAATTCACCCCTCCACTTT.

The CDR3 is CASSQDDRDFNEKLFF. As DNA, the CDR3 is TGCGCCAGCAGCCAAGATGATAGAGATTTCAATGAAAAACTGTTTTTT. The chain has TRBV4-1 and TRBJ1-4; D gene unclear. Trimming left V 0 bases short and J 5 bases short, with 13 bases between. Germline CDR1 is MGHRA and CDR2 is YSYEKL. This CDR3 contains 16 residues.

The V and J genes are TRBV10-3 and TRBJ2-4; 8 bases fit TRBD2. The CDR3 spans 16 residues. CDR1 ENHRY and CDR2 SYGVKD come from the germline V gene. The V segment lost 6 bases and the J segment 3 bases; nucleotides outside the gene matches: 10. The CDR3 nucleotides are TGTGCCATCAGCTCCGGGGGGGTCACGGGCAAAAACATTCAGTACTTC. Protein sequence: CAISSGGVTGKNIQYF.

V and J are TRBV7-8 and TRBJ2-5; TRBD1 might be the D (6 bases). Looked up from germline, CDR1 is SGHVS and CDR2 is FQNEAQ. V gave up 3 bases and J gave up 3 bases, with 14 bases separating them. The CDR3 extends over 15 amino acids. CDR3 in DNA: TGTGCCAGCAGCTTCCGACAGGTCTCAGAAGAGACCCAGTACTTC. This gives the protein CASSFRQVSEETQYF. Based on the CDR3 plus reference TRBV7-8 and TRBJ2-5, the full variable domain is GAGVSQSPRYKVAKRGQDVALRCDPISGHVSLFWYQQALGQGPEFLTYFQNEAQLDKSGLPSDRFFAERPEGSVSTLKIQRTQQEDSAVYLCASSFRQVSEETQYFGPGTRLLVL.

On this clone: This sample includes further DNA sequences coding for the same CDR3. This chain joins TRBV5-1 and TRBJ1-1; 9 bases agree with TRBD1. CDR1 and CDR2 (germline): SGHRS, YFSETQ. The CDR3 is made up of 14 amino acids. The ends lost 4 bases at V and 1 base at J; junction bases unmatched: 2. In DNA form, the CDR3 reads TGCGCCAGCAGCCTGGACAGGGGGAACACTGAAGCTTTCTTT. It translates to CASSLDRGNTEAFF.

The rearrangement uses TRBV2 and TRBJ2-7; D possibly corresponds to TRBD2 (5 bases). Germline V gene lookup returns CDR1 SNHLY and CDR2 FYNNEI. The CDR3 is made up of 14 amino acids. The germline V and J ends were trimmed by 7 bases and 0 bases, with 13 bases remaining between them. This CDR3 is CASMRRDSSYEQYF. CDR3 nucleotide sequence: TGTGCCAGCATGAGACGGGATAGCTCCTACGAGCAGTACTTC.

The J gene is TRBJ2-7, the V gene TRBV6-1, with 12 bases lining up with TRBD1. The germline V gene encodes CDR1 MNHNS and CDR2 SASEGT. The CDR3 is 14 residues long. The trim removed 6 bases at V and 6 bases at J, leaving 6 bases unmatched. CDR3 in DNA: TGTGCCAGCAGAGACGGGACAGGGGGCATCGAGCAGTACTTC. As protein: CASRDGTGGIEQYF.

The V call is TRBV5-1, the J call TRBJ2-5; the match to TRBD2 covers 14 bases. Germline trimming cut 0 bases from V and 0 bases from J; bases unmatched to any gene: 1. Germline lookup yields CDR1 SGHRS and CDR2 YFSETQ. The CDR3 is 17 residues long. The CDR3 loop reads CASSLGLAGGYQETQYF. In nucleotides, the CDR3 is TGCGCCAGCAGCTTGGGACTAGCGGGGGGGTACCAAGAGACCCAGTACTTC.

This chain uses TRBV7-2 with TRBJ2-3; no clear D. Germline CDR1 SGHTA, CDR2 FQGNSA. The CDR3 spans 13 residues. The V end lost 5 bases, the J end lost 4 bases, and 10 bases lay between the germline ends. CDR3 loop: CASSGMVADTQYF. The CDR3 DNA is TGTGCCAGCAGCGGCATGGTGGCAGATACGCAGTATTTT. The full variable domain, with the rest looked up from reference TRBV7-2 and TRBJ2-3, is GAGVSQSPSNKVTEKGKDVELRCDPISGHTALYWYRQSLGQGLEFLIYFQGNSAPDKSGLPSDRFSAERTGGSVSTLTIQRTQQEDSAVYLCASSGMVADTQYFGPGTRLTVL.

The rearrangement links TRBV7-9 to TRBJ2-1; TRBD2 might be the D (5 bases). Germline V lookup: CDR1 SEHNR, CDR2 FQNEAQ (reference sequence). Trimming shortened V by 6 bases and J by 10 bases, and 19 bases separated the two germline ends. The CDR3 is 14 amino acids. For the CDR3, the DNA is TGTGCCAGCAGACTTTCGGGGTCCTTAGGAGAGCAGTTCTTC. Translation: CASRLSGSLGEQFF.

V and J are TRBV4-3 and TRBJ1-2, with D possibly TRBD1 on 5 matching bases. Deletions cut 0 bases from V and 4 bases from J, with 12 bases between. Germline CDR1 and CDR2: LGHNA and YSLEER. The CDR3 runs to 15 residues. The CDR3 loop reads CASSQDRRQTYGYTF. CDR3 nucleotide sequence: TGCGCCAGCAGCCAAGATCGGAGACAGACCTATGGCTACACCTTC.